This TCR beta chain comes out of a study of CD4 T cells in relation to SARS-CoV-2 and coronaviruses (dated by TCRdb to 2020 to 2022). Turning to the overall study: Using patient-derived lymphoblastoid cell lines, the shared crossreactive spike epitopes were mapped to their HLA restriction. The study assessed, at the TCR clonotype level, memory CD4+ T cell crossreactivity between SARS-CoV-2 and common cold coronavirus spike proteins. The Adaptive Biotechnologies TCR-sequencing kit was used to sequence samples from three pre-COVID donors and the naive versus memory experiments, while other data came from Illumina-based sequencing. A different, Illumina-based TCR-beta assay was used to sequence expansion assays from other donors in the study. Overall results and qualifications from the work: Roughly 65% of donors had memory CD4+ clonotypes that crossrecognized SARS-CoV-2 and at least one common cold coronavirus spike. The study was constrained by small numbers of patients and of tested TCRs. Pre-pandemic and post-infection samples were not both contributed by any donor, so tracing of the source of pre-existing responses was limited. Sequencing of naive versus memory cells indicated that the assay detects memory recall responses, not primary responses primed during culture. Crossreactivity analysis was centred on spike protein, so crossreactivity against other viral proteins was not assessed. Crossreactive clones showed significantly weaker SARS-CoV-2-driven expansion than monoreactive clones, consistent with antigenic imprinting.

In the case of this clone: Its antigen remains unidentified. The sample holds no much larger clone one base away, and base qualities are not on file.

CD4+ T cells from unexposed donors were collected before the COVID-19 pandemic (2011-2018). Naive and memory CD4+ T cells were separated from cryopreserved PBMCs by CD4 enrichment followed by EasySep naive CD4+ T cell enrichment. Leukapheresis product for the unexposed donors was purchased commercially. Ficoll-Paque PLUS gradient centrifugation was used to isolate PBMCs from leukapheresis product or whole blood. PBMCs were either used fresh in the expansion assay or cryopreserved at -140 degrees C. The QIAamp Micro DNA Kit was used to extract genomic DNA from the CD4+ T cells. Unmatched junction bases come to 15, with V trimmed by 6 bases and J by 8 bases. From a lookup of the germline V gene, CDR1 and CDR2 are MDHEN and SYDVKM. The CDR3 starts with the cysteine, ends with the phenylalanine, and has 17 residues. The DNA shown is the 51-base CDR3, in frame from base 1. Uncultured naive and memory CD4+ T cell DNA received deep-resolution immunoSEQ TCR-beta sequencing. The source study handled its data this way. During preprocessing, nonproductive sequences were discarded, as were any CDR3s that did not begin with C, did not end with F or W, or were shorter than 7 amino acids. Cultured and uncultured naive and memory CD4+ repertoires were searched for previously identified spike- and CEF-reactive CDR3s. Pairwise Levenshtein distance, computed with the stringdist R package after three terminal residues were trimmed from each end, was used as the measure of CDR3 homology. The table comes from immuneACCESS by way of TCRdb, which keeps in-frame sequences with V and J called. Part of the clones is missing from these tables; in studies checked, under half for an unresolved V gene and the rest for unknown reasons. V and J calls and clone size are copied from that table; D and trimming were computed from the DNA. The sample table lists approximately 64,000 clones, around 93% of them with a count of one. Around 0.15% of the sample is held by the ten biggest clonotypes.

Sample: naive CD4+ T cells from PBMCs. This sample's cell subset or site label indicates: naive CD4+ T cells isolated by negative enrichment. Recombination joined TRBV28 with TRBJ1-4; 10 central bases correspond to TRBD1. This clonotype originated in a human donor in good health. The nucleotides read TGTGCCAGCAGCCCCGCACACCTCCGGGACAGGGGCGAAAAACTGTTTTTT. Its translation reads: CASSPAHLRDRGEKLFF.